Each of the 19 T cell receptor beta chains below was sequenced from the same sample in a study of blood T cell repertoires in COVID-19. The data were produced by immunoSEQ multiplex PCR, yet TCRdb's version contains in-frame clones alone and is incomplete. In the table there are about 280,000 clones, almost 85% of which are singletons. Sequenced input: peripheral blood. These receptors originate from a man between 45 and 60 years old with active or convalescent COVID-19.

V is TRBV7-9 and J is TRBJ1-5; TRBD1 aligns across 7 bases. The CDR3 length is 14 residues. Looked up from germline, CDR1 is SEHNR and CDR2 is FQNEAQ (reference sequence). After removal of 7 bases from V and 0 bases from J, the junction contained 3 bases not matched to a gene. CDR3 residues: CASTRGDSNQPQHF. DNA for the CDR3: TGTGCCAGCACCAGGGGGGATAGCAATCAGCCCCAGCATTTT.

This rearrangement joins TRBV6-5 to TRBJ2-2; tentative D call: TRBD1 (6 bases). Trimming cost V 7 bases and J 3 bases, with 9 bases left between them. This CDR3 contains 13 residues. CDR1 MNHEY and CDR2 SVGAGI come from the germline V gene. CDR3 nucleotides: TGTGCCAGCAACAGGGTTGACACCGGGGAGCTGTTTTTT. This gives the protein CASNRVDTGELFF.

The chain has TRBV21-1 and TRBJ2-3; the table assigns TRBD2, which was not confirmed against the DNA. TRBV21-1 is deemed a pseudogene. The CDR3 is 15 residues long. CDR3 in DNA: TGTGGAGCAGGGGTCCCGGGAGGGGAGGCAGATACGCAGTATTTT. Amino acid sequence: CGAGVPGGEADTQYF.

CDR3 in amino acids: CASSPMRAGDIAKNIQYF. CDR3 DNA sequence: TGTGCCAGCAGTCCAATGAGGGCGGGGGACATAGCCAAAAACATTCAGTACTTC. The rearrangement joins TRBV27 to TRBJ2-4, with D tentatively TRBD2 (7 bases). The V gene lost 5 bases and the J gene lost 0 bases, with 20 bases spanning the gap. The CDR3 spans 18 residues. Germline values: CDR1 MNHEY, CDR2 SMNVEV (reference sequence).

This clone was seen once. This chain uses TRBV2 with TRBJ2-7; TRBD2 agrees at 7 bases. The germline V gene encodes CDR1 SNHLY and CDR2 FYNNEI. Trimming at V came to 5 bases and at J to 3 bases, leaving 4 bases not matched to a gene. The CDR3 contains 13 residues. The CDR3 loop reads CASSFTSVYEQYF. DNA for the CDR3: TGTGCCAGCAGTTTTACTAGCGTCTACGAGCAGTACTTC.

This clone was detected a few times. The rearrangement joins TRBV6-1 to TRBJ1-5; D gene unclear. Germline lookup yields CDR1 MNHNS and CDR2 SASEGT. The CDR3 is 14 residues long. The ends were cut back, 3 bases at V and 4 bases at J, with 10 bases in the middle. The CDR3 DNA is TGTGCCAGCAGTGACCTTCCGGGGAATCAGCCCCAGCATTTT. This translates into CASSDLPGNQPQHF.

This chain connects TRBV29-1 to TRBJ2-1; D possibly corresponds to TRBD2 (6 bases). From germline, CDR1 is SQVTM and CDR2 ANQGSEA. Trimming stripped 3 bases from V and 11 bases from J, with 17 bases between. This CDR3 has 13 residues. The CDR3 loop reads CSVEGGIYTKQFF. DNA of the CDR3: TGCAGCGTTGAGGGCGGGATCTATACCAAGCAGTTCTTC.

V gene TRBV19 combines with J gene TRBJ1-1; D may be TRBD1 (6 bases). Trimming left V 6 bases short and J 3 bases short, with 14 bases between. The CDR3 contains 14 residues. CDR1 LNHDA and CDR2 SQIVND come from the germline V gene (reference sequence). The CDR3 DNA reads as TGTGCCAGTAGCTACAGGGCGGGGGACACTGAAGCTTTCTTT. It codes for CASSYRAGDTEAFF.

The chain couples TRBV27 to TRBJ2-5, with a weak D call TRBD2 (5 bases). The V end lost 5 bases, the J end lost 10 bases, and 20 bases lay between the germline ends. CDR1 is MNHEY, CDR2 SMNVEV, per germline (reference sequence). The CDR3 runs to 14 residues. CDR3 region: CASSLTGRRDGQYF. The CDR3 DNA follows: TGTGCCAGCAGTCTCACCGGCCGACGGGATGGCCAGTACTTC.

The chain uses TRBV19 and TRBJ2-1, with 9 bases aligning to TRBD2. The CDR3 is made up of 15 amino acids. Germline V gives CDR1 LNHDA, CDR2 SQIVND (reference sequence). The ends lost 10 bases at V and 4 bases at J; junction bases unmatched: 11. CDR3 in amino acids: CATQGAGGTYNEQFF. The CDR3 coding sequence is TGTGCCACCCAGGGTGCGGGAGGGACTTACAATGAGCAGTTCTTC. Combining the CDR3 with reference TRBV19 and TRBJ2-1 gives the whole variable domain DGGITQSPKYLFRKEGQNVTLSCEQNLNHDAMYWYRQDPGQGLRLIYYSQIVNDFQKGDIAEGYSVSREKKESFPLTVTSAQKNPTAFYLCATQGAGGTYNEQFFGPGTRLTVL.

The chain has TRBV19 and TRBJ2-7; 9 bases fit TRBD2. The germline V gene has CDR1 LNHDA and CDR2 SQIVND (reference sequence). V lost 6 bases and J lost 4; bases outside the gene matches: 4. The CDR3 totals 13 residues. The CDR3 sequence: CASSPAGGYEQYF. The CDR3, as DNA: TGTGCCAGTAGCCCAGCGGGAGGATACGAGCAGTACTTC.

Note on this clone: A read error is likely, as this CDR3 ends without the conserved phenylalanine or tryptophan. This chain links TRBV6-1 with TRBJ1-2; 7 bases align to TRBD1. CDR3 length: 14 amino acids. Germline V gene sequence: CDR1 MNHNS, CDR2 SASEGT. The CDR3 loop reads CASREDRAIGGYTL. The CDR3 DNA is TGTGCCAGCAGAGAAGACAGGGCAATTGGTGGCTACACCCTC.

As concerns this clone: Other DNA sequences from this sample encode an identical CDR3 as well. The rearrangement links TRBV6-2 or TRBV6-3 to TRBJ1-5; a possible D gene is TRBD1 (6 bases). The CDR3 runs to 15 residues. CDR1 and CDR2 (germline): MNHEY, SVGEGT. Trimming stripped 5 bases from V and 1 base from J, with 12 bases between. The chain's CDR3 is CASSLQGLSNQPQHF. The CDR3 DNA reads TGTGCCAGCAGTCTACAGGGTTTGAGCAATCAGCCCCAGCATTTT.

The V call is TRBV9, the J call TRBJ2-2; D unresolved. This CDR3 has 15 residues. Germline V gene sequence: CDR1 SGDLS, CDR2 YYNGEE. Trimming removed 3 bases from V and 0 bases from J, with 9 bases in between. The CDR3 DNA is TGTGCCAGCAGCGCTGACTCTACGAACACCGGGGAGCTGTTTTTT. Translating it yields CASSADSTNTGELFF.

The chain has TRBV18 and TRBJ1-4; D call uncertain. The V end was cut by 5 bases, the J end by 8 bases, with 15 bases between. Looked up from germline, CDR1 is KGHSH and CDR2 is LQKENI. This CDR3 is built from 14 residues. As DNA, the CDR3 is TGTGCCAGCTCATCTTTGGCAGGATCCGAAAAACTGTTTTTT. It specifies CASSSLAGSEKLFF.

The rearrangement joins TRBV9 to TRBJ1-5; no clear D gene. The CDR3 has 14 residues. Trimming left V 3 bases short and J 5 bases short, with 12 bases between. Germline-derived CDR1 and CDR2 are SGDLS and YYNGEE. CDR3 sequence reads: CASSAGVVDQPQHF. For the CDR3, the DNA is TGTGCCAGCAGCGCGGGTGTAGTGGATCAGCCCCAGCATTTT.

This clone was detected only a few times. Other DNA sequences of this sample code for an identical CDR3. This chain links TRBV6-5 with TRBJ1-1; D unresolved. V lost 9 bases and J lost 0, with 5 bases in between. The CDR3 has 11 residues. Germline V gene sequence: CDR1 MNHEY, CDR2 SVGAGI. This chain's CDR3 is CASRVNTEAFF. In nucleotides, the CDR3 is TGTGCCAGTCGGGTGAACACTGAAGCTTTCTTT.

The genes are TRBV3-1 (or the pseudogene TRBV3-2) and TRBJ1-3; no clear D gene. The V end was cut by 2 bases, the J end by 1 base, with 12 bases between. This CDR3 region has 16 residues. Germline V gives CDR1 LGHDT, CDR2 YNNKEL (reference sequence). The CDR3 coding sequence is TGTGCCAGCAGCCAAAGTGGGTACTATTCTGGAAACACCATATATTTT. This gives the protein CASSQSGYYSGNTIYF.

This clone was seen only a few times. This rearrangement joins TRBV4-1 to TRBJ2-7, with D perhaps TRBD2 (6 bases). V was clipped by 4 bases and J by 9 bases, with 19 bases between them. CDR3 length: 14 residues. The germline V gene has CDR1 MGHRA and CDR2 YSYEKL. The CDR3 nucleotides are TGCGCCAGCAGCCCCCCTCCCCCTAGCGAAACGCAGTACTTC. It yields the protein CASSPPPPSETQYF.